This T cell receptor (beta chain) was retrieved from a study of blood T cell repertoires in COVID-19. Original methodology: Counts of nucleated cells, estimated from reference gene primer amplification, were obtained. Profiled with immunoSEQ multiplex PCR; TCRdb holds only in-frame clones, not every one. Clonal size and the V and J genes are those of that table, whereas D and trimming came from the DNA. This table holds 200,000 to 300,000 clones, roughly 84% found once. Unmatched junction bases numbered 4, after V lost 6 bases and J lost 6 bases. The CDR3 length is 13 residues. Germline lookup yields CDR1 MDHEN and CDR2 SYDVKM.

This TCR came from a human donor in a cohort sampled during active COVID-19. The sample was peripheral blood. This chain uses TRBV28 with TRBJ1-5, with 8 bases lining up with TRBD1. The CDR3 DNA reads as TGTGCCAGCAGGACAGGGGCCGGTCAGCCCCAGCATTTT. It translates to CASRTGAGQPQHF. The whole variable domain, remainder taken from reference TRBV28 and TRBJ1-5, is DVKVTQSSRYLVKRTGEKVFLECVQDMDHENMFWYRQDPGLGLRLIYFSYDVKMKEKGDIPEGYSVSREKKERFSLILESASTNQTSMYLCASRTGAGQPQHFGDGTRLSIL.